The 17 T cell receptor beta chains in this list originate from one sample, sequenced in a study of beta chain features in type 1 diabetes. Reverse transcription of all isolated RNA meant that expressed TCRB transcripts were sequenced. Assay: immunoSEQ multiplex PCR; the TCRdb copy retains only in-frame clones and omits some. In the table there are about 260,000 clones, 24% of which are singletons. Study-wide results and caveats: Among all four CD4+ subsets, Type 1 diabetes patients had TCRB CDR3s that were moderately but significantly shorter.

No antigens are known for them. Sequencing was carried out using naive CD4+ T cells from blood. The receptor source for this set is a woman in her twenties or thirties with type 1 diabetes.

The chain joins TRBV19 to TRBJ2-2; 10 bases are a match to TRBD2. V shed 11 bases and J 1 base; nucleotides not matched to a gene: 4. The CDR3 extends over 14 amino acids. Germline loops: CDR1 LNHDA, CDR2 SQIVND (reference sequence). CDR3 sequence: CAGRTSGNTGELFF. DNA of the CDR3: TGTGCCGGCCGGACTAGCGGGAACACCGGGGAGCTGTTTTTT. Looking up the rest from reference TRBV19 and TRBJ2-2 gives the full variable domain: DGGITQSPKYLFRKEGQNVTLSCEQNLNHDAMYWYRQDPGQGLRLIYYSQIVNDFQKGDIAEGYSVSREKKESFPLTVTSAQKNPTAFYLCAGRTSGNTGELFFGEGSRLTVL.

This clone was found a few times. The gene calls are TRBV27 and TRBJ2-5, with D possibly being TRBD1 (6 bases). Germline CDR1 is MNHEY and CDR2 is SMNVEV (reference sequence). V lost 3 bases and J 2 bases, leaving 10 bases between the germline ends. This CDR3 is 14 amino acids long. Here the CDR3 DNA reads TGTGCCAGCAGTTTCACAGGGAGTCAAGAGACCCAGTACTTC. Encoded protein: CASSFTGSQETQYF.

This clone was detected a few times. The rearrangement uses TRBV4-1 and TRBJ2-7, with D possibly TRBD2 on 6 matching bases. The germline gives CDR1 MGHRA, CDR2 YSYEKL. The CDR3 runs to 19 residues. The germline V and J ends were trimmed by 1 base and 4 bases, with 26 bases remaining between them. The CDR3: CASSQVYLVAPREAYEQYF. The CDR3 DNA is TGCGCCAGCAGCCAAGTTTATTTGGTTGCACCTAGGGAGGCGTACGAGCAGTACTTC.

The chain couples TRBV18 to TRBJ2-7; TRBD1 is a possible D gene (5 bases). From germline, CDR1 is KGHSH and CDR2 LQKENI. This CDR3 is built from 15 residues. The V gene lost 3 bases and the J gene lost 2 bases, with 14 bases spanning the gap. Written as DNA, the CDR3 is TGTGCCAGCTCACCGCAACAGGAGCGCGCCTACGAGCAGTACTTC. Its translation: CASSPQQERAYEQYF. The whole variable domain, filled in from reference TRBV18 and TRBJ2-7, reads NAGVMQNPRHLVRRRGQEARLRCSPMKGHSHVYWYRQLPEEGLKFMVYLQKENIIDESGMPKERFSAEFPKEGPSILRIQQVVRGDSAAYFCASSPQQERAYEQYFGPGTRLTVT.

This clone turned up a few times. The genes are TRBV19 and TRBJ1-5, with D possibly matching TRBD1 (6 bases). This CDR3 has 18 amino acids. The ends were cut back, 7 bases at V and 1 base at J, with 23 bases in the middle. The germline CDR1 and CDR2 sequences are LNHDA and SQIVND (reference sequence). The DNA of the CDR3 is TGTGCCAGTACCAATCGGGACACGGACGTTTTAAGCAATCAGCCCCAGCATTTT. Its protein product is CASTNRDTDVLSNQPQHF.

V usage is TRBV5-1 and J usage is TRBJ2-5, with D possibly matching TRBD2 (5 bases). The CDR3 is 14 residues long. CDR1 and CDR2 (germline): SGHRS, YFSETQ. The germline V and J ends were trimmed by 0 bases and 4 bases, with 10 bases remaining between them. The CDR3: CASSLVSGSETQYF. The CDR3 nucleotides are TGCGCCAGCAGCTTGGTATCGGGGTCAGAGACCCAGTACTTC. The variable domain in full, with the rest retrieved from reference TRBV5-1 and TRBJ2-5, is KAGVTQTPRYLIKTRGQQVTLSCSPISGHRSVSWYQQTPGQGLQFLFEYFSETQRNKGNFPGRFSGRQFSNSRSEMNVSTLELGDSALYLCASSLVSGSETQYFGPGTRLLVL.

This chain connects TRBV25-1 to TRBJ2-5; 9 bases are shared with TRBD1. The trim removed 3 bases at V and 4 bases at J, leaving 6 bases unmatched. CDR1 is MGHDK and CDR2 is SYGVNS in the germline V gene. The CDR3 extends over 15 amino acids. CDR3 residues: CASSDPGQGGETQYF. In DNA, the CDR3 is TGTGCCAGCAGTGATCCGGGACAGGGTGGAGAGACCCAGTACTTC.

This chain uses TRBV30 with TRBJ1-4; possible D gene TRBD1, 6 bases. The germline CDR1 and CDR2 sequences are GTSNPN and SVGIG (reference sequence). Deletions cut 4 bases from V and 3 bases from J, with 15 bases between. The CDR3 consists of 15 residues. The CDR3 DNA reads as TGTGCCTGGACCGTCGGGGACACAGCTAATGAAAAACTGTTTTTT. This sequence encodes CAWTVGDTANEKLFF.

The rearrangement uses TRBV4-1 and TRBJ2-7; D is unclear. This CDR3 contains 13 residues. The germline V gene encodes CDR1 MGHRA and CDR2 YSYEKL. V lost 4 bases and J 5 bases, leaving 12 bases between the germline ends. CDR3 protein: CASSPIVRHEQYF. CDR3 sequence (DNA): TGCGCCAGCAGCCCCATAGTCCGCCACGAGCAGTACTTC.

This clone came up a few times. At the DNA level, this CDR3 is encoded by other sequences in the same sample as well. J is TRBJ2-3 and V is TRBV7-9, with a weak D call TRBD1 (5 bases). This CDR3 contains 13 residues. V was cut by 5 bases and J by 0 bases, with 6 bases left in between. Germline-derived CDR1 and CDR2 are SEHNR and FQNEAQ (reference sequence). Written as DNA, the CDR3 is TGTGCCAGCAGCCCAGGGAGCACAGATACGCAGTATTTT. This encodes CASSPGSTDTQYF.

The rearrangement links TRBV14 to TRBJ2-1; 8 nucleotides agree with TRBD2. Per the germline V gene, CDR1 is SGHDN and CDR2 is FVKESK. J lost 2 bases, V lost 5 bases, and 5 bases had no gene match. This CDR3 has 15 amino acids. The CDR3 loop is CASSNSGSTYNEQFF. CDR3 in DNA: TGTGCCAGCAGCAACAGCGGGAGTACCTACAATGAGCAGTTCTTC.

V usage is TRBV7-8 and J usage is TRBJ1-1; tentatively, D is TRBD1 (5 bases). The germline gives CDR1 SGHVS, CDR2 FQNEAQ. The CDR3 covers 14 residues. The germline V and J ends were trimmed by 1 base and 4 bases, with 10 bases remaining between them. The CDR3 reads CASSLVDRGTEAFF. CDR3 coding DNA: TGTGCCAGCAGCTTAGTAGATAGGGGCACTGAAGCTTTCTTT.

This clone was seen once. The chain is built from TRBV2 and TRBJ1-2; weak D call: TRBD1 (5 bases). The V end lost 7 bases, the J end lost 8 bases, and 20 bases lay between the germline ends. Germline V lookup: CDR1 SNHLY, CDR2 FYNNEI. This CDR3 comprises 14 residues. CDR3 bases: TGTGCCAGCACTGTGGGGACTTCCGGTGGAGGCTACACCTTC. This gives the protein CASTVGTSGGGYTF.

This chain uses TRBV28 with TRBJ1-1, with D perhaps matching TRBD1 (5 bases). The CDR3 sequence is 13 residues long. Germline V gene data show CDR1 as MDHEN and CDR2 as SYDVKM. Trimming took 4 bases from V and 0 from J, leaving 6 bases between them. CDR3 in amino acids: CASSSTVNTEAFF. The DNA for the CDR3 is TGTGCCAGCAGTTCGACAGTGAACACTGAAGCTTTCTTT.

The chain combines TRBV30 with TRBJ2-1, with TRBD2 matching over 9 bases. The germline V gene encodes CDR1 GTSNPN and CDR2 SVGIG (reference sequence). This CDR3 has 15 residues. The J segment lost 5 bases and the V segment lost 0 bases, leaving 5 bases of the junction unmatched. CDR3 in amino acids: CAWSVQAGGDNEQFF. For the CDR3, the DNA is TGTGCCTGGAGTGTACAGGCGGGAGGGGACAATGAGCAGTTCTTC.

In DNA form, the CDR3 reads TGTGCCAGCAGTCGAGCGGGAGTAAGCCACGAGCAGTACTTC. Translating gives CASSRAGVSHEQYF. The V gene is TRBV6-5, the J gene TRBJ2-7; 8 bases agree with TRBD2. Germline-derived CDR1 and CDR2 are MNHEY and SVGAGI. CDR3 size: 14 residues. V was pared by 5 bases and J by 5 bases, with 8 bases of the junction left unmatched.

The chain combines TRBV7-3 with TRBJ2-1, with a possible D match to TRBD2 (5 bases). Between the trimmed V and J ends, which lost 5 bases and 9 bases, there was a span of 14 bases. This CDR3 comprises 13 residues. Germline V lookup: CDR1 SGHTA, CDR2 FQGTGA. The CDR3, as DNA: TGTGCCAGCAGCAAGACCGAGGGCTCTGAGCAGTTCTTC. Protein sequence: CASSKTEGSEQFF.